This entry lists 2 T cell receptor beta chains sequenced from one sample in a study of cytomegalovirus exposure and HLA in healthy donors. It was with 60 Vbeta and 13 Jbeta primers that the PCR ran. The table came from immunoSEQ multiplex PCR; TCRdb's copy has only in-frame clones and leaves some out. Here the sample spans around 37,000 clones, about 80% being singletons. The material sequenced was PBMCs. Receptors were obtained from a woman between 18 and 29 years old in good health and CMV-seropositive.

The count of this clone is one. The J gene is TRBJ2-3, the V gene TRBV30, with D tentatively TRBD1 (5 bases). Germline V gene data show CDR1 as GTSNPN and CDR2 as SVGIG (reference sequence). The ends were cut back, 0 bases at V and 0 bases at J, with 7 bases in the middle. The CDR3 is made up of 14 amino acids. The CDR3 sequence: CAWSVDSSTDTQYF. For the CDR3, the DNA is TGTGCCTGGAGTGTAGACAGTAGCACAGATACGCAGTATTTT. The complete variable domain, with remaining parts taken from reference TRBV30 and TRBJ2-3, reads SQTIHQWPATLVQPVGSPLSLECTVEGTSNPNLYWYRQAAGRGLQLLFYSVGIGQISSEVPQNLSASRPQDRQFILSSKKLLLSDSGFYLCAWSVDSSTDTQYFGPGTRLTVL.

V usage is TRBV23-1 and J usage is TRBJ1-4; the D is unclear. TRBV23-1 is annotated as an ORF whose role is uncertain. This CDR3 contains 18 residues. The V end lost 4 bases, the J end lost 2 bases, and 20 bases lay between the germline ends. The DNA for the CDR3 is TGCGCCAGCAGTCCCTGCCAGCCGAAGAGGAATACTAATGAAAAACTGTTTTTT. Translation gives CASSPCQPKRNTNEKLFF.